This TCR beta chain was captured by sequencing in a study of blood T cell repertoires in COVID-19. Study information: The study drew acute and convalescent COVID-19 samples from the United States, Italy and Spain.

This CDR3 is built from 12 residues. Germline CDR1 is SGDLS and CDR2 is YYNGEE. Original data processing: Counts of nucleated cells, estimated from reference gene primer amplification, were obtained. Clones were sequenced by immunoSEQ multiplex PCR, and TCRdb holds only the in-frame ones, with some missing. That table gives V, J and clone size, and the DNA gave D and trimming. The sample shows about 190,000 clones, around 83% of them seen only once. A COVID-19 case had been met by exposed participants during the 2 weeks before study entry. The receptor was isolated from a woman in her 30s who had been exposed to COVID-19. The sequencing input was PBMCs or T cells enriched from blood (not recorded which). The chain recombines TRBV9 with TRBJ2-2; perhaps TRBD1 as D (6 bases). This CDR3 reads CATGPNTGELFF. The CDR3 nucleotides are TGTGCAACAGGGCCGAACACCGGGGAGCTGTTTTTT.